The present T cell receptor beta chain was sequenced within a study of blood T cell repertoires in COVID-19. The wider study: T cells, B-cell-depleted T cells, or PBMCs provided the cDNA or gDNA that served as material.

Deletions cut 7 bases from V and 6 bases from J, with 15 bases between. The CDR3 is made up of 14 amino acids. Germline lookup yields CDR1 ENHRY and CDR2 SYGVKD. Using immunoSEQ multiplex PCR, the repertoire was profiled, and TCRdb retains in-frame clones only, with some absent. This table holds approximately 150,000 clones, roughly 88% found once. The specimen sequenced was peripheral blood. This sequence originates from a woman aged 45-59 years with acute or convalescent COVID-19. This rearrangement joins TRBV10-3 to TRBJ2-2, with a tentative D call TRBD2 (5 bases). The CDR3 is CAITSPVKSGELFF. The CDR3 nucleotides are TGTGCCATCACTAGCCCAGTGAAATCCGGGGAGCTGTTTTTT.